Detailed here is one TCR beta chain. The antigen is undetermined. This sample is drawn from a study of OX40 agonist ivuxolimab in advanced cancers. Study background: Patients received the agonistic anti-OX40 (CD134) antibody ivuxolimab. Partial responses were recorded for three patients, including one with hepatocellular carcinoma and two with cutaneous melanoma. Study-wide findings and caveats: With doses of 0.1 to 3.0 mg/kg, CD4+ and CD8+ blood T cells had undergone clonal expansion by week 6. Expansion of clones was among the lowest in partial responders at 0.1-3.0 mg/kg.

Using immunoSEQ multiplex PCR, the repertoire was profiled, and TCRdb retains in-frame clones only, with some absent. The top ten hold around 13% of the sample, which has 30,000 to 40,000 clones, more than 60% seen once. V lost 5 bases and J lost 4; bases outside the gene matches: 16. The CDR3 runs to 18 residues. Germline CDR1 is MDHEN and CDR2 is SYDVKM. The rearrangement links TRBV28 to TRBJ2-3; TRBD2 aligns across 9 bases. The material sequenced was CD4+ or CD8+ T cells sorted from blood, taken in a trial of the OX40 agonist ivuxolimab. This TCR was recovered from an adult with an advanced solid tumor such as melanoma, head and neck, liver or kidney cancer. CDR3 sequence: CASSPPVGAGGPADTQYF. DNA of the CDR3: TGTGCCAGCAGTCCGCCGGTAGGGGCGGGAGGGCCAGCAGATACGCAGTATTTT. Supplemented by reference TRBV28 and TRBJ2-3, the full variable domain reads DVKVTQSSRYLVKRTGEKVFLECVQDMDHENMFWYRQDPGLGLRLIYFSYDVKMKEKGDIPEGYSVSREKKERFSLILESASTNQTSMYLCASSPPVGAGGPADTQYFGPGTRLTVL.